This T cell receptor (beta chain) appears in the sequencing data of a study of cytomegalovirus exposure and HLA in healthy donors. The donors (healthy individuals) were bone marrow donors. The CDR3 is 14 amino acids. The V segment lost 7 bases and the J segment 5 bases; nucleotides outside the gene matches: 3. CDR1 and CDR2 from the germline V gene are MNHEY and SVGAGI. Whole-study findings and limits: Later on, analysis showed that most CMV-associated TCR beta chains appeared to be HLA-restricted. A later analysis, which compared TCR beta chains of equal frequency, found the HLA-associated ones more clonally expanded.

Primers: 60 Vbeta forward and 13 Jbeta reverse. The table came from immunoSEQ multiplex PCR; TCRdb's copy has only in-frame clones and leaves some out. The table records about 220,000 clones, 80% to 85% of them present only once. About this clone itself: The antigen remains undetermined.

The TCR comes from a boy aged 2 to 10 in good health and CMV-seronegative. The specimen sequenced was PBMCs. This chain uses TRBV6-5 with TRBJ2-4; TRBD1 matches 12 bases. CDR3 protein: CASKGQGAENIQYF. The CDR3 DNA reads as TGTGCCAGCAAGGGACAGGGGGCTGAAAACATTCAGTACTTC.